Below, 24 T cell receptor beta chains from the same sample are listed, as sequenced in a study of response to subunit inactivated influenza vaccine. MiXCR, applied by TCRdb to the RT-PCR reads, yields one record per CDR3 protein. Among 450,000 to 600,000 distinct CDR3 sequences, 16% were seen once, and the ten largest hold less than 4%. The specimen comprised CD4+ T cells sorted from PBMCs, sampled less than 30 months after vaccination. The receptors were gathered from a man aged 45-69 years who received an inactivated influenza vaccine.

This clonotype has more than one count but fewer than ten. The rearrangement joins TRBV2 to TRBJ2-1; 7 bases fit TRBD2. The CDR3 length is 16 residues. The junction had 11 bases not matched to a gene; V was cut back by 6 bases and J by 3 bases. CDR1 is SNHLY and CDR2 is FYNNEI in the germline V gene. The CDR3 sequence: CASSAMTSSIYNEQFF. DNA for the CDR3: TGTGCCAGCAGCGCCATGACTAGCAGTATCTACAATGAGCAGTTCTTC.

This clonotype has only a few counts. The J gene is TRBJ1-1, the V gene TRBV4-3; D not resolved. V was shortened by 0 bases and J by 4 bases, with 6 bases between the two germline ends. Germline loops: CDR1 LGHNA, CDR2 YSLEER. This CDR3 contains 13 residues. The CDR3 bases are TGCGCCAGCAGCCAAGACTGGGGCACTGAAGCTTTCTTT. Translation: CASSQDWGTEAFF.

The chain combines TRBV28 with TRBJ1-5, with 8 bases that match TRBD1. This CDR3 has 17 residues. Unmatched junction bases numbered 8, after V lost 4 bases and J lost 0 bases. Germline V gene lookup returns CDR1 MDHEN and CDR2 SYDVKM. The CDR3 bases are TGTGCCAGCAGTTATGGCTCAGGGGGCTATAGCAATCAGCCCCAGCATTTT. Translation gives CASSYGSGGYSNQPQHF.

The chain recombines TRBV6-2 or TRBV6-3 with TRBJ1-5, with D unclear. CDR1 and CDR2 from the germline V gene are MNHEY and SVGEGT. The CDR3 consists of 13 residues. V lost 2 bases to trimming and J lost 7 bases, with 9 bases between them. The CDR3 region has the DNA TGTGCCAGCAGTTACGGGTATGAGCAGCCCCAGCATTTT. Translated: CASSYGYEQPQHF.

The genes are TRBV20-1 and TRBJ1-5, with D perhaps TRBD1 (6 bases). Trimming stripped 7 bases from V and 7 bases from J, with 14 bases between. The CDR3 spans 12 residues. Germline loops: CDR1 DFQATT, CDR2 SNEGSKA (reference sequence). CDR3 protein: CSGGASGQPQHF. CDR3 nucleotides: TGCAGTGGGGGGGCCTCTGGGCAGCCCCAGCATTTT.

CDR3 region: CSAAPNVKNIQYF. The CDR3 DNA follows: TGCAGTGCCGCGCCGAACGTCAAAAACATTCAGTACTTC. V gene TRBV20-1 combines with J gene TRBJ2-4; D gene ambiguous. V shed 6 bases and J shed 3 bases, with 12 bases lying between them. This CDR3 is 13 amino acids long. Germline CDR1 and CDR2: DFQATT and SNEGSKA (reference sequence).

This clonotype has a handful of counts. DNA for the CDR3: TGTGCCAGCAGCTTAGCTGCAGGGCCCTCCTACGAGCAGTACTTC. Its protein is CASSLAAGPSYEQYF. The chain uses TRBV7-9 and TRBJ2-7, with D possibly being TRBD1 (5 bases). The CDR3 runs 15 residues. CDR1 and CDR2 from the germline V gene are SEHNR and FQNEAQ (reference sequence). V shed 0 bases and J shed 0 bases, with 9 bases lying between them.

The J gene is TRBJ2-3, the V gene TRBV4-3; D gene uncertain. CDR1 LGHNA and CDR2 YSLEER come from the germline V gene. Deletions cut 6 bases from V and 1 base from J, with 8 bases between. The length of the CDR3 is 13 residues. In DNA form, the CDR3 reads TGCGCCAGCAGGTCCCTTGGCACAGATACGCAGTATTTT. Translation gives CASRSLGTDTQYF.

The J gene is TRBJ2-5, the V gene TRBV20-1; 12 positions agree with TRBD2. The V and J ends lost 2 bases and 1 base, in that order; junction bases with no gene match: 8. The germline gives CDR1 DFQATT, CDR2 SNEGSKA (reference sequence). The CDR3 spans 17 residues. CDR3 bases: TGCAGTGCTAGAAGCCTGACTAGCGGGGGACTCCAAGAGACCCAGTACTTC. The encoded protein is CSARSLTSGGLQETQYF.

This clonotype was counted many times. V is TRBV28 and J is TRBJ2-2, with 8 positions matching TRBD1. V shed 10 bases, J shed 5 bases, and the junction held 12 bases outside the gene matches. Germline V lookup: CDR1 MDHEN, CDR2 SYDVKM. CDR3 length equals 15 residues. The CDR3 here is CANSRGGQGTGELFF. The CDR3 DNA reads TGTGCCAACTCGCGTGGAGGACAGGGTACCGGGGAGCTGTTTTTT.

This clonotype occurred a few times. The rearrangement links TRBV4-2 to TRBJ2-5; 8 bases are shared with TRBD2. Germline V lookup: CDR1 LGHNA, CDR2 YNFKEQ. The CDR3 has 19 amino acids. J was trimmed by 5 bases and V by 4 bases; bases with no gene match: 21. CDR3 region: CASSRLPRARGAPSETQYF. CDR3 coding DNA: TGTGCCAGCAGCCGACTCCCTAGGGCGCGGGGGGCGCCCTCGGAGACCCAGTACTTC.

The V and J genes are TRBV7-2 and TRBJ2-1, with 8 positions matching TRBD1. V lost 6 bases to trimming and J lost 4 bases; unmatched junction nucleotides: 8. Germline V lookup: CDR1 SGHTA, CDR2 FQGNSA. The CDR3 sequence is 15 residues long. This CDR3 reads CASSRPGTGYNEQFF. CDR3 nucleotides: TGTGCCAGCAGTCGTCCCGGGACAGGTTACAATGAGCAGTTCTTC.

This clonotype was counted between two and nine times. This chain joins TRBV15 and TRBJ2-1; 12 nucleotides line up with TRBD2. J lost 5 bases, V lost 1 base, and 3 bases had no gene match. The CDR3 consists of 16 residues. The germline V gene encodes CDR1 LNHNV and CDR2 YYDKDF (reference sequence). DNA of the CDR3: TGTGCCACCAGCAGAGGGCCTAGCGGGGGGGACAATGAGCAGTTCTTC. Amino acid sequence: CATSRGPSGGDNEQFF.

This clonotype was seen a few times. The J gene is TRBJ1-3, the V gene TRBV6-1; D gene unclear. Trimming removed 7 bases at V and 4 bases at J, with 11 bases between. The CDR3 runs to 13 residues. Germline assignment: CDR1 MNHNS and CDR2 SASEGT. The CDR3 sequence is CASIALEGNTIYF. Written as DNA, the CDR3 is TGTGCCAGCATAGCCCTGGAGGGAAACACCATATATTTT.

The genes are TRBV3-1 and TRBJ2-1, with 7 positions matching TRBD1. With V trimmed by 3 bases and J by 10 bases, 3 bases remained unmatched. Germline V gives CDR1 LGHDT, CDR2 YNNKEL (reference sequence). The CDR3 covers 12 residues. CDR3 protein: CASSQRDREQFF. The CDR3 region has the DNA TGTGCCAGCAGCCAGAGGGACAGAGAGCAGTTCTTC.

The rearrangement uses TRBV28 and TRBJ2-2; tentative D call: TRBD1 (5 bases). The CDR3 is 15 amino acids. Looked up from germline, CDR1 is MDHEN and CDR2 is SYDVKM. V dropped 5 bases and J dropped 2 bases, with 12 bases sitting between them. CDR3 bases: TGTGCCAGCAGTCCAAATGACAGAAACACCGGGGAGCTGTTTTTT. Protein sequence: CASSPNDRNTGELFF.

This clonotype was seen only a few times. This rearrangement joins TRBV5-1 to TRBJ2-5; 12 nucleotides align to TRBD2. The CDR3 has 16 residues. Germline V CDR1 and CDR2: SGHRS, YFSETQ. The ends lost 4 bases at V and 4 bases at J; junction bases unmatched: 8. The CDR3 reads CASSQTSGGVRETQYF. The CDR3 DNA reads TGCGCCAGCAGCCAGACTAGCGGGGGAGTGAGAGAGACCCAGTACTTC.

J is TRBJ2-1 and V is TRBV12-3 or TRBV12-4, with a possible D match to TRBD1 (6 bases). Trimming removed 6 bases from V and 6 bases from J, with 15 bases in between. The CDR3 is 14 amino acids. Here the CDR3 reads CASSQLQGPNEQFF. Written as DNA, the CDR3 is TGTGCCAGCAGCCAGCTACAGGGCCCCAATGAGCAGTTCTTC.

The V call is TRBV27, the J call TRBJ2-1; 9 positions agree with TRBD2. This CDR3 contains 15 residues. Germline trimming cut 7 bases from V and 9 bases from J; bases unmatched to any gene: 13. Germline V CDR1 and CDR2: MNHEY, SMNVEV (reference sequence). The chain's CDR3 is CASTLEAGGVGEQFF. CDR3 coding DNA: TGTGCCAGCACCCTTGAAGCGGGGGGTGTCGGTGAGCAGTTCTTC.

The chain uses TRBV20-1 and TRBJ2-5; D is perhaps TRBD2 (7 bases). V lost 6 bases to trimming and J lost 1 base, with 18 bases between them. This CDR3 comprises 15 residues. Germline assignment: CDR1 DFQATT and CDR2 SNEGSKA (reference sequence). DNA for the CDR3: TGCAGTGCCCGAGAGGGGGAGGGCATCCAAGAGACCCAGTACTTC. This translates into CSAREGEGIQETQYF.

This chain joins TRBV5-1 and TRBJ2-1; D unresolved. V was trimmed by 3 bases and J by 7 bases, leaving 14 bases between them. The CDR3 length is 14 residues. CDR1 is SGHRS, CDR2 YFSETQ, per germline. In DNA form, the CDR3 reads TGCGCCAGCAGCTCTCTGAACTATGAAAATGAGCAGTTCTTC. It is translated as CASSSLNYENEQFF.

This clonotype came up a few times. V and J are TRBV5-4 and TRBJ2-1; 8 bases align to TRBD1. Germline values: CDR1 SGHNT, CDR2 YYREEE (reference sequence). CDR3 size: 14 residues. The junction had 11 bases not matched to a gene; V was cut back by 6 bases and J by 9 bases. In DNA, the CDR3 is TGTGCCAGCACCCGACAGGGGATTGGTAGTGAGCAGTTCTTC. Its protein product is CASTRQGIGSEQFF.

This clonotype has at least ten counts. Sequence at one end of the junction differs from germline and may be a read error. J is TRBJ2-3 and V is TRBV4-3; tentatively, D is TRBD2 (6 bases). Germline-derived CDR1 and CDR2 are LGHNA and YSLEER. CDR3 length: 14 amino acids. CDR3 sequence (DNA): TGCGCCAGCAGCCAAGATCAGTTCCTAGCGCCCCTTACTTTT. The encoded protein is CASSQDQFLAPLTF.

The chain employs TRBV5-8 and TRBJ2-3, with TRBD2 identical over 12 bases. CDR1 is SGHTS and CDR2 is YDEGEE in the germline V gene. This CDR3 contains 15 residues. The V segment lost 3 bases and the J segment 5 bases; nucleotides outside the gene matches: 4. Here the CDR3 DNA reads TGTGCCAGCAGCTCCCTAGCGGGGGGGCAAGATACGCAGTATTTT. This gives the protein CASSSLAGGQDTQYF.